Following are 12 T cell receptor beta chains from one sample sequenced in a study of T cell responses to AZD1222 COVID-19 vaccine. The repertoire was sequenced with immunoSEQ multiplex PCR; TCRdb's copy has only in-frame clones and lacks some. This table holds 72,000 or so clones, 87% found once. The starting material was peripheral blood, obtained on day 0 of AZD1222 vaccination. These receptor sequences come from an adult in good health.

This chain joins TRBV19 and TRBJ2-1; TRBD2 matches 8 bases. The V segment lost 5 bases and the J segment 9 bases; nucleotides outside the gene matches: 6. This CDR3 contains 13 residues. Looked up from germline, CDR1 is LNHDA and CDR2 is SQIVND (reference sequence). CDR3 sequence: CASSEQAGVEQFF. CDR3 in DNA: TGTGCCAGTAGTGAACAAGCGGGAGTTGAGCAGTTCTTC.

The chain is built from TRBV30 and TRBJ1-2, with a tentative D call TRBD1 (5 bases). The V gene's germline CDR1 is GTSNPN and CDR2 SVGIG (reference sequence). Trimming took 3 bases from V and 4 from J, leaving 15 bases between them. This CDR3 contains 14 residues. The CDR3 DNA sequence: TGTGCCTGGAGAATCCGGGGCCCAATCTATGGCTACACCTTC. It specifies CAWRIRGPIYGYTF.

V usage is TRBV29-1 and J usage is TRBJ2-7; D possibly corresponds to TRBD2 (6 bases). Per the germline V gene, CDR1 is SQVTM and CDR2 is ANQGSEA. This CDR3 region has 15 residues. With 2 bases removed from V and 1 base from J, the gap between germline ends came to 15 bases. In DNA form, the CDR3 reads TGCAGCGTTGAATTAGGTCTAGCGACTTCCTACGAGCAGTACTTC. Its translation is CSVELGLATSYEQYF.

This chain links TRBV19 with TRBJ2-7; D gene ambiguous. The V end lost 4 bases, the J end lost 3 bases, and 13 bases lay between the germline ends. CDR1 and CDR2 from the germline V gene are LNHDA and SQIVND (reference sequence). This CDR3 is 14 amino acids long. The DNA for the CDR3 is TGTGCCAGTAGTAAGCAGATCCTTGACTACGAGCAGTACTTC. Its protein is CASSKQILDYEQYF.

The chain recombines TRBV7-6 with TRBJ1-1; no firm D call. CDR3 length equals 15 residues. Germline CDR1 and CDR2: SGHVS and FNYEAQ. V gave up 2 bases and J gave up 7 bases, with 17 bases separating them. The CDR3 loop is CASSLTSWSGNEAFF. DNA for the CDR3: TGTGCCAGCAGCTTAACCTCTTGGTCGGGAAATGAAGCTTTCTTT.

This clone has a single count. As DNA, the CDR3 is TGCAGCGTTGAGGCAGGGACTGGAAACACCATATATTTT. Translation: CSVEAGTGNTIYF. V gene TRBV29-1 combines with J gene TRBJ1-3, with a possible D match to TRBD1 (5 bases). Trimming cost V 3 bases and J 2 bases, with 8 bases left between them. Germline CDR1 is SQVTM and CDR2 is ANQGSEA. The CDR3 runs 13 residues. Complete variable domain (other parts from reference TRBV29-1 and TRBJ1-3): SAVISQKPSRDICQRGTSLTIQCQVDSQVTMMFWYRQQPGQSLTLIATANQGSEATYESGFVIDKFPISRPNLTFSTLTVSNMSPEDSSIYLCSVEAGTGNTIYFGEGSWLTVV.

In its sample, this clone was seen once. This sequence joins TRBV5-1 and TRBJ2-1; 14 bases agree with TRBD2. With V trimmed by 3 bases and J by 6 bases, 14 bases remained unmatched. The germline CDR1 and CDR2 sequences are SGHRS and YFSETQ. This CDR3 contains 19 residues. DNA for the CDR3: TGCGCCAGCAGCTCCCGACTAGCGGGAGGGCCACTTCGGAGCAATGAGCAGTTCTTC. Translation gives CASSSRLAGGPLRSNEQFF.

The V gene is TRBV6-1, the J gene TRBJ2-1; D might be TRBD2 (6 bases). The CDR3 has 15 amino acids. V was clipped by 3 bases and J by 9 bases, with 18 bases between them. Germline CDR1 reads MNHNS; CDR2 reads SASEGT. CDR3 DNA: TGTGCCAGCAGTGATGGGCCGGGAGCTCCCTTTGAGCAGTTCTTC. It specifies CASSDGPGAPFEQFF.

The chain couples TRBV18 to TRBJ2-5; 12 positions match TRBD2. With V trimmed by 0 bases and J by 7 bases, 6 bases remained unmatched. CDR3 size: 16 residues. Germline V gene lookup returns CDR1 KGHSH and CDR2 LQKENI. CDR3: CASSPPATSGRGTQYF. In nucleotides, the CDR3 is TGTGCCAGCTCACCACCGGCGACTAGCGGGAGAGGGACCCAGTACTTC.

This chain connects TRBV3-1 (or the pseudogene TRBV3-2) to TRBJ2-5; D gene ambiguous. From germline, CDR1 is LGHDT and CDR2 YNNKEL (reference sequence). The CDR3 is made up of 14 amino acids. V lost 4 bases and J lost 5, with 14 bases in between. CDR3 DNA: TGTGCCAGCAGCCCCCGGGTCGGGTTGGAGACCCAGTACTTC. Residues: CASSPRVGLETQYF.

The V and J genes are TRBV7-3 and TRBJ2-5; tentative D call: TRBD2 (6 bases). Trimming removed 8 bases from V and 4 bases from J, with 14 bases in between. The CDR3 is 13 residues long. In germline, CDR1 is SGHTA, CDR2 FQGTGA. CDR3 nucleotides: TGTGCCAGCGCCTACGGAGGGTCAGAGACCCAGTACTTC. This codes for CASAYGGSETQYF.

The J gene is TRBJ2-7, the V gene TRBV13; D might be TRBD1 or TRBD2, each matching 6 bases. The CDR3 runs to 16 residues. Trimming pared 4 bases from V and 3 bases from J, leaving 19 bases between. From germline, CDR1 is PRHDT and CDR2 FYEKMQ (reference sequence). The DNA of the CDR3 is TGTGCCAGCAGCTCCGACCGGGGGCAGGGTAACTACGAGCAGTACTTC. Translation gives CASSSDRGQGNYEQYF. The variable domain in full, completed from reference TRBV13 and TRBJ2-7, reads AAGVIQSPRHLIKEKRETATLKCYPIPRHDTVYWYQQGPGQDPQFLISFYEKMQSDKGSIPDRFSAQQFSDYHSELNMSSLELGDSALYFCASSSDRGQGNYEQYFGPGTRLTVT.